This T cell receptor (beta chain) was obtained from a study of identical twins. Germline loops: CDR1 DFQATT, CDR2 SNEGSKA (reference sequence). This CDR3 has 10 residues. With 3 bases removed from V and 3 bases from J, the gap between germline ends came to 2 bases. TCRdb used MiXCR to reprocess the 5' RACE reads, holding one entry per CDR3 protein. The sample yields some 730,000 distinct CDR3 sequences, around a sixth seen once. This sample was also put to use in a study of T cells expressing NK-cell markers.

The sequence came from a woman between 18 and 30 years old in good health. This chain connects TRBV20-1 to TRBJ1-1; D gene unclear. The sample comprised PBMCs. CDR3 residues: CSASHTEAFF. In DNA, the CDR3 is TGCAGTGCTAGCCACACTGAAGCTTTCTTT.